This TCR beta chain appears in the sequencing data of a study of shared clonotypes between healthy human individuals. TCRdb's table, derived via immunoSEQ multiplex PCR, lists solely in-frame clones and lacks some. The sample holds about 2.1 million clones, around 93% seen once. The V segment lost 5 bases and the J segment 6 bases; nucleotides outside the gene matches: 7. CDR3 length: 14 amino acids. The germline gives CDR1 SGHVS, CDR2 FQNEAQ. CD45RO-negative CD8 cells positively selected for CCR7 made up the naive population, which excluded terminally differentiated effector memory CD45RA+ cells. Sequenced input: naive CD8+ T cells from PBMCs. This rearrangement joins TRBV7-8 to TRBJ2-1; 7 nucleotides agree with TRBD2. The TCR comes from a man aged 18-30 years in good health. Some clones in this sample may be carry-over from other donors' samples. The CDR3 region is CASSAPGLSNEQFF. The CDR3, as DNA: TGTGCCAGCAGCGCGCCGGGACTAAGCAATGAGCAGTTCTTC. Full variable domain (outside the CDR3, taken from reference TRBV7-8 and TRBJ2-1): GAGVSQSPRYKVAKRGQDVALRCDPISGHVSLFWYQQALGQGPEFLTYFQNEAQLDKSGLPSDRFFAERPEGSVSTLKIQRTQQEDSAVYLCASSAPGLSNEQFFGPGTRLTVL.